These 30 T cell receptor beta chains were all obtained from the same sample, sequenced in a study of CD8+ T cells in alopecia areata. Specified treatment: oral pan-JAK inhibitor, 5-10 mg twice daily. Investigators isolated RNA and reverse transcribed it into cDNA to act as the sequencing template. The assay was immunoSEQ multiplex PCR, and TCRdb's table has in-frame clones only and misses some. The profile covers 120,000 or so clones, with around 63% appearing a single time and under 7.5% taken by the ten largest. The sequencing used CD4+ T cells sorted from blood, collected at week 4, from a patient treated with tofacitinib. Receptors originate from a human donor with alopecia areata.

Note on this clone: One junction end disagrees with the germline gene, perhaps due to a read error. For the CDR3, the DNA is TGTGCCACCCAGCCTTACAGGGAGAGTACCGTATGGAACTTC. Translation: CATQPYRESTVWNF. The chain has TRBV7-9 and TRBJ2-7, with D perhaps TRBD1 (6 bases). Germline CDR1 is SEHNR and CDR2 is FQNEAQ (reference sequence). This CDR3 region has 14 residues. The full variable domain, rest sourced from reference TRBV7-9 and TRBJ2-7, is DTGVSQNPRHKITKRGQNVTFRCDPISEHNRLYWYRQTLGQGPEFLTYFQNEAQLEKSRLLSDRFSAERPKGSFSTLEIQRTEQGDSAMYLCATQPYRESTVWNFGPGTRLTVT.

V gene TRBV13 combines with J gene TRBJ2-3, with D unclear. CDR1 is PRHDT and CDR2 is FYEKMQ in the germline V gene (reference sequence). CDR3 size: 16 residues. V lost 0 bases to trimming and J lost 4 bases, with 14 bases between them. The CDR3 spells CASSLGVKVTADTQYF. CDR3 sequence (DNA): TGTGCCAGCAGCTTAGGTGTCAAAGTGACGGCAGATACGCAGTATTTT. The whole variable domain, remainder taken from reference TRBV13 and TRBJ2-3, is AAGVIQSPRHLIKEKRETATLKCYPIPRHDTVYWYQQGPGQDPQFLISFYEKMQSDKGSIPDRFSAQQFSDYHSELNMSSLELGDSALYFCASSLGVKVTADTQYFGPGTRLTVL.

The chain carries TRBV6-5 and TRBJ2-7; D tentatively reads TRBD1 or TRBD2 (5 bases each). The CDR3 is made up of 12 amino acids. Germline V gene lookup returns CDR1 MNHEY and CDR2 SVGAGI. The germline V and J ends were trimmed by 6 bases and 2 bases, with 8 bases remaining between them. CDR3 sequence reads: CASRRDAYEQYF. Written as DNA, the CDR3 is TGTGCCAGCAGAAGGGACGCCTACGAGCAGTACTTC.

The chain uses TRBV4-3 and TRBJ1-2; 9 bases align to TRBD1. Germline assignment: CDR1 LGHNA and CDR2 YSLEER. V lost 0 bases, J lost 5 bases, and 7 bases stayed unmatched. The CDR3 sequence is 16 residues long. The CDR3 DNA is TGCGCCAGCAGCCAAGAGTTGCCCGACAGGGGGTATGGCTACACCTTC. It encodes CASSQELPDRGYGYTF.

V usage is TRBV29-1 and J usage is TRBJ1-2, with D possibly matching TRBD1 (6 bases). Germline CDR1 and CDR2: SQVTM and ANQGSEA. The CDR3 has 12 residues. The CDR3 nucleotides are TGCAGTGGGGGGGCTTCTAACTATGGCTACACCTTC. Translation gives CSGGASNYGYTF. Variable domain in full (rest from reference TRBV29-1 and TRBJ1-2): SAVISQKPSRDICQRGTSLTIQCQVDSQVTMMFWYRQQPGQSLTLIATANQGSEATYESGFVIDKFPISRPNLTFSTLTVSNMSPEDSSIYLCSGGASNYGYTFGSGTRLTVV.

The rearrangement joins TRBV5-4 to TRBJ2-3; 7 positions agree with TRBD2. CDR3 size: 15 residues. The V segment lost 4 bases and the J segment 3 bases; nucleotides outside the gene matches: 8. Germline lookup yields CDR1 SGHNT and CDR2 YYREEE (reference sequence). CDR3 DNA: TGTGCCAGCAGCCACCAGACTAGCTTAACAGATACGCAGTATTTT. Translated: CASSHQTSLTDTQYF.

V usage is TRBV2 and J usage is TRBJ1-1; D is uncertain. The germline V gene has CDR1 SNHLY and CDR2 FYNNEI. The CDR3 covers 13 residues. The germline V and J ends were trimmed by 4 bases and 4 bases, with 10 bases remaining between them. CDR3 region: CASSADYLTEAFF. Written as DNA, the CDR3 is TGTGCCAGCAGTGCCGACTATCTCACTGAAGCTTTCTTT.

The chain employs TRBV30 and TRBJ1-1, with TRBD1 as a possible D gene (6 bases). The length of the CDR3 is 13 residues. Germline lookup yields CDR1 GTSNPN and CDR2 SVGIG (reference sequence). V was clipped by 7 bases and J by 3 bases, with 15 bases between them. CDR3 sequence (DNA): TGTGCCTCTGTGGGGGGGCCGTACACTGAAGCTTTCTTT. Translating gives CASVGGPYTEAFF.

The chain employs TRBV4-1 and TRBJ1-2; possible D gene TRBD1, 6 bases. The CDR3 covers 17 residues. V lost 0 bases, J lost 3 bases, and 17 bases lay in between. CDR1 is MGHRA, CDR2 YSYEKL, per germline. This chain's CDR3 is CASSQEGAQTFYYGYTF. DNA of the CDR3: TGCGCCAGCAGCCAAGAGGGGGCCCAGACATTCTACTATGGCTACACCTTC.

The rearrangement joins TRBV5-1 to TRBJ2-6; D is unresolved. Trimming took 4 bases from V and 0 from J, leaving 5 bases between them. Germline lookup yields CDR1 SGHRS and CDR2 YFSETQ. CDR3 length equals 14 residues. CDR3 in DNA: TGCGCCAGCAGCCAAAACTCTGGGGCCAACGTCCTGACTTTC. This codes for CASSQNSGANVLTF.

The J gene is TRBJ2-1, the V gene TRBV30; D remains ambiguous. The germline V gene encodes CDR1 GTSNPN and CDR2 SVGIG (reference sequence). V lost 5 bases to trimming and J lost 6 bases, with 11 bases between them. This CDR3 has 12 residues. CDR3 loop: CAWDRQANEQFF. CDR3 nucleotide sequence: TGTGCCTGGGATCGACAAGCCAATGAGCAGTTCTTC.

This chain connects TRBV30 to TRBJ2-1, with D possibly being TRBD2 (6 bases). V lost 1 base and J lost 4, with 11 bases in between. CDR1 and CDR2 from the germline V gene are GTSNPN and SVGIG (reference sequence). The CDR3 totals 14 residues. The CDR3 DNA sequence: TGTGCCTGGAGTGCCGGGGGACCTTACAATGAGCAGTTCTTC. Translation: CAWSAGGPYNEQFF. Full variable domain (remainder filled in from reference TRBV30 and TRBJ2-1): SQTIHQWPATLVQPVGSPLSLECTVEGTSNPNLYWYRQAAGRGLQLLFYSVGIGQISSEVPQNLSASRPQDRQFILSSKKLLLSDSGFYLCAWSAGGPYNEQFFGPGTRLTVL.

This clone has a single count. The chain has TRBV2 and TRBJ2-3; 8 nucleotides agree with TRBD1. Trimming took 6 bases from V and 2 from J; bases not matched to a gene: 7. This CDR3 contains 15 residues. Looked up from germline, CDR1 is SNHLY and CDR2 is FYNNEI. The CDR3 spells CASRAGTGYTDTQYF. The CDR3 coding sequence is TGTGCCAGCAGGGCCGGGACAGGCTACACAGATACGCAGTATTTT.

This chain links TRBV5-6 with TRBJ1-1; D is undetermined. V lost 3 bases and J lost 1, with 19 bases in between. The CDR3 extends over 17 amino acids. Germline V lookup: CDR1 SGHDT, CDR2 YYEEEE. Written as DNA, the CDR3 is TGTGCCAGCAGCTCCGGGCCCACACCAGAACGGAACACTGAAGCTTTCTTT. This gives the protein CASSSGPTPERNTEAFF.

J is TRBJ2-2 and V is TRBV30; D is ambiguous. The ends were cut back, 2 bases at V and 5 bases at J, with 6 bases in the middle. The CDR3 consists of 12 residues. The germline CDR1 and CDR2 sequences are GTSNPN and SVGIG (reference sequence). CDR3 bases: TGTGCCTGGAGTAGACGGACCGGGGAGCTGTTTTTT. Protein sequence: CAWSRRTGELFF.

V and J are TRBV5-1 and TRBJ2-7; tentative D call: TRBD2 (5 bases). Germline V gives CDR1 SGHRS, CDR2 YFSETQ. The CDR3 has 13 residues. The V end lost 1 base, the J end lost 5 bases, and 10 bases lay between the germline ends. CDR3 sequence reads: CASSLRGSDEQYF. The CDR3 nucleotides read TGCGCCAGCAGCTTGAGAGGGAGCGACGAGCAGTACTTC.

The J gene is TRBJ2-6, the V gene TRBV5-6; possible D gene TRBD1, 5 bases. This CDR3 region has 16 residues. The V gene's germline CDR1 is SGHDT and CDR2 YYEEEE. V was pared by 1 base and J by 4 bases, with 12 bases between. CDR3 in DNA: TGTGCCAGCAGCTTGTTGGCAGGGAAAGGGGCCAACGTCCTGACTTTC. It is translated as CASSLLAGKGANVLTF.

V and J are TRBV7-2 and TRBJ2-3; possible D gene TRBD2, 7 bases. Trimming took off 5 bases at V and 3 bases at J, with 18 bases between the two ends. The CDR3 length is 16 residues. Germline V lookup: CDR1 SGHTA, CDR2 FQGNSA. Here the CDR3 reads CASSLAVGGQTDTQYF. As DNA, the CDR3 is TGTGCCAGCAGCCTGGCAGTCGGGGGGCAAACAGATACGCAGTATTTT.

CDR3 residues: CAWARTRVGYTF. CDR3 nucleotide sequence: TGTGCCTGGGCCCGGACCCGAGTAGGCTACACCTTC. The chain joins TRBV30 to TRBJ1-2; no firm D call. Trimming pared 5 bases from V and 8 bases from J, leaving 15 bases between. The CDR3 covers 12 residues. Looked up from germline, CDR1 is GTSNPN and CDR2 is SVGIG (reference sequence). Filled out from reference TRBV30 and TRBJ1-2, the complete variable domain reads SQTIHQWPATLVQPVGSPLSLECTVEGTSNPNLYWYRQAAGRGLQLLFYSVGIGQISSEVPQNLSASRPQDRQFILSSKKLLLSDSGFYLCAWARTRVGYTFGSGTRLTVV.

In this sample, this clone turned up a few times. This rearrangement joins TRBV2 to TRBJ2-3; D remains ambiguous. The CDR3 runs 11 residues. Germline CDR1 SNHLY, CDR2 FYNNEI. V was clipped by 6 bases and J by 2 bases, with 3 bases between them. In DNA, the CDR3 is TGTGCCAGCAGAGCCACAGATACGCAGTATTTT. Its protein product is CASRATDTQYF.

This chain joins TRBV7-9 and TRBJ2-7; no reliable D call. Trimming cost V 5 bases and J 4 bases, with 12 bases left between them. CDR3 length: 13 residues. CDR1 SEHNR and CDR2 FQNEAQ come from the germline V gene (reference sequence). The CDR3, as DNA: TGTGCCAGCAGCCCCCGGCCCATTTACGAGCAGTACTTC. This gives the protein CASSPRPIYEQYF.

The chain employs TRBV30 and TRBJ2-5, with 7 positions matching TRBD1. V was pared by 3 bases and J by 1 base, with 8 bases of the junction left unmatched. Germline V gives CDR1 GTSNPN, CDR2 SVGIG (reference sequence). The CDR3 totals 15 residues. In nucleotides, the CDR3 is TGTGCCTGGAGGCCGAGGACAGGCCTCCAAGAGACCCAGTACTTC. Its protein is CAWRPRTGLQETQYF.

The chain joins TRBV15 to TRBJ2-4; D is possibly TRBD2 (5 bases). The ends were cut back, 0 bases at V and 6 bases at J, with 18 bases in the middle. In germline, CDR1 is LNHNV, CDR2 YYDKDF (reference sequence). This CDR3 is built from 17 residues. The CDR3 sequence is CATSRDRGASRGNIQYF. The CDR3, as DNA: TGTGCCACCAGCAGAGATCGTGGAGCCAGCCGGGGAAACATTCAGTACTTC.

Only a few counts were recorded for this clone. The V and J genes are TRBV27 and TRBJ2-5, with 9 bases fitting TRBD2. The V gene end was trimmed by 2 bases and the J gene end by 7 bases; junction bases not matched to a gene: 14. Germline-derived CDR1 and CDR2 are MNHEY and SMNVEV (reference sequence). The CDR3 spans 17 residues. The CDR3 DNA reads as TGTGCCAGCAGTTTAACCCGCGGGAGGGATTTAGTAAGGACCCAGTACTTC. Its translation is CASSLTRGRDLVRTQYF.

The V gene is TRBV29-1, the J gene TRBJ2-3; 9 positions match TRBD2. This CDR3 has 15 amino acids. From germline, CDR1 is SQVTM and CDR2 ANQGSEA. V was pared by 3 bases and J by 1 base, with 5 bases of the junction left unmatched. The CDR3 is CSVERGGPGTDTQYF. CDR3 sequence (DNA): TGCAGCGTTGAGCGGGGGGGCCCTGGCACAGATACGCAGTATTTT.

This chain links TRBV30 with TRBJ2-7; no clear D. The CDR3 has 12 amino acids. Germline V gene data show CDR1 as GTSNPN and CDR2 as SVGIG (reference sequence). The V gene lost 2 bases and the J gene lost 2 bases, with 7 bases spanning the gap. CDR3 in DNA: TGTGCCTGGAGTAGCCCAGCCTACGAGCAGTACTTC. Its translation: CAWSSPAYEQYF.

The V call is TRBV10-3, the J call TRBJ2-7; D remains ambiguous. Germline V lookup: CDR1 ENHRY, CDR2 SYGVKD. V was clipped by 0 bases and J by 4 bases, with 4 bases between them. The CDR3 is 12 amino acids. In DNA, the CDR3 is TGTGCCATCAGTGAGTCTTGGTACGAGCAGTACTTC. This encodes CAISESWYEQYF.

This chain links TRBV5-4 with TRBJ2-7; perhaps D is TRBD1 or TRBD2 (5 bases each). Germline V gene lookup returns CDR1 SGHNT and CDR2 YYREEE (reference sequence). The CDR3 extends over 14 amino acids. Trimming pared 4 bases from V and 3 bases from J, leaving 14 bases between. CDR3 DNA sequence: TGTGCCAGCAGCCTGGGACGGAACAACTACGAGCAGTACTTC. This translates into CASSLGRNNYEQYF.

The V gene is TRBV5-1, the J gene TRBJ2-7, with D tentatively TRBD2 (6 bases). CDR1 and CDR2 from the germline V gene are SGHRS and YFSETQ. Trimming took 0 bases from V and 2 from J, leaving 12 bases between them. The CDR3 is 15 residues long. CDR3 sequence (DNA): TGCGCCAGCAGCTTGGGTGGCGGGGCCGCCTACGAGCAGTACTTC. It specifies CASSLGGGAAYEQYF.

This clone was counted a few times. This chain links TRBV5-1 with TRBJ2-1; 10 positions match TRBD2. Germline assignment: CDR1 SGHRS and CDR2 YFSETQ. V was pared by 4 bases and J by 1 base, with 11 bases of the junction left unmatched. The CDR3 runs to 18 residues. CDR3 in amino acids: CASSPYLAGGRSYNEQFF. CDR3 DNA: TGCGCCAGCAGCCCCTACTTAGCGGGGGGTAGGTCCTACAATGAGCAGTTCTTC. Variable domain in full (rest from reference TRBV5-1 and TRBJ2-1): KAGVTQTPRYLIKTRGQQVTLSCSPISGHRSVSWYQQTPGQGLQFLFEYFSETQRNKGNFPGRFSGRQFSNSRSEMNVSTLELGDSALYLCASSPYLAGGRSYNEQFFGPGTRLTVL.